Listed here is a single TCR beta chain. Its antigen is unidentified. Measured with immunoSEQ multiplex PCR; TCRdb has only the in-frame clones, and not every one. Here the sample spans around 300,000 clones, approximately 90% being singletons. Specified treatment: 15 to 20 received Ad26.COV2.S at low or high dose, single or two shots; about 5 received placebo; per-sample allocation not given. Collection of samples fell on day 63 after the first vaccine or placebo injection. This sample is drawn from a study of Ad26.COV2.S vaccination and SARS-CoV-2 variants. At the level of the study: Donor was in the COV1001 Ad26.COV2.S trial arm.

V lost 5 bases and J 4 bases, leaving 18 bases between the germline ends. Germline CDR1 is SGHTA and CDR2 is FQGNSA. This CDR3 region has 15 residues. Study-wide results and caveats: The authors reported substantial breadth in spike-specific CD8+ and CD4+ T cell responses after vaccination. Vaccine and placebo groups showed comparable non-spike TCR breadth. People given the vaccine had a wider spike-specific TCR breadth than placebo recipients did.

The chain combines TRBV7-2 with TRBJ2-7; no firm D call. Sequenced material: peripheral blood, taken in a trial of Ad26.COV2.S vaccine versus placebo. The TCR sequence derives from a person aged 18-65 years who received the Ad26.COV2.S COVID-19 vaccine or a placebo. The CDR3 loop is CASSQPTIPPYEQYF. In nucleotides, the CDR3 is TGTGCCAGCAGCCAACCGACCATTCCACCTTACGAGCAGTACTTC.